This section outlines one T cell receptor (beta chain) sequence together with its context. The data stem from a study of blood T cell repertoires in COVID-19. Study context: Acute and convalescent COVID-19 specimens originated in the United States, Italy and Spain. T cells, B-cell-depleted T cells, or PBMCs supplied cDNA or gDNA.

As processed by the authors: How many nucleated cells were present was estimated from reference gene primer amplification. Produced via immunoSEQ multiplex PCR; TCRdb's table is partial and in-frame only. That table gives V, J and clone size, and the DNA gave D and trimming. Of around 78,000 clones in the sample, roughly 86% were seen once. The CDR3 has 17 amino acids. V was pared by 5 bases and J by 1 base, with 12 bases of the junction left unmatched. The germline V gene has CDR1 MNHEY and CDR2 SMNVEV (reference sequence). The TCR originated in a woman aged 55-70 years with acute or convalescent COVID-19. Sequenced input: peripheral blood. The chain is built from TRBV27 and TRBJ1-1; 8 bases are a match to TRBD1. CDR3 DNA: TGTGCCAGCAGTCAAACGACAGGGGCGGTTGGGAACACTGAAGCTTTCTTT. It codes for CASSQTTGAVGNTEAFF.